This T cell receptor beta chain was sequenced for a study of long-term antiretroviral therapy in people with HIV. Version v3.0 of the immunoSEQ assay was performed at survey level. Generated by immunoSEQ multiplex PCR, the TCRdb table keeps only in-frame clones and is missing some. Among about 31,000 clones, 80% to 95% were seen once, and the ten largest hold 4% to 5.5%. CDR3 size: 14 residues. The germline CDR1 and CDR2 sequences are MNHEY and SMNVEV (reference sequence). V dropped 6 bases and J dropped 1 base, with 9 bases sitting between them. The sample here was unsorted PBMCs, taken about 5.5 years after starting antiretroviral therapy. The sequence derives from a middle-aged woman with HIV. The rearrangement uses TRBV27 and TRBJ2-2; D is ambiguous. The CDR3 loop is CASSSGLNTGELFF. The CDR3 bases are TGTGCCAGCAGCTCCGGGTTGAACACCGGGGAGCTGTTTTTT.